This is a list of T cell receptor beta chains from one sample in a study of shared clonotypes between healthy human individuals. Sequencing was performed with immunoSEQ multiplex PCR; in TCRdb, only in-frame clones are kept and a portion is missing. The repertoire holds about 800,000 clones, with 96% as singletons. The material sequenced was naive CD8+ T cells sorted from blood. The source of these receptors is a man aged 25 to 40 in good health. CDR3s include the opening cysteine and the closing phenylalanine or tryptophan.

v_call,j_call,cdr3_length,cdr3_aa
TRBV5-6,TRBJ2-3,16,CASSTTGVLGTDTQYF
TRBV28,TRBJ1-3,11,CASSVRNTIYF
TRBV18,TRBJ2-1,18,CASSPPEDRTTIVHEQFF
TRBV5-1,TRBJ2-3,16,CASSSWTEGATDTQYF
TRBV2,TRBJ2-7,13,CAGTGELSYEQYF
TRBV14,TRBJ2-3,18,CASSQDARAGLSTDTQYF
TRBV14,TRBJ2-7,12,CASSHRGYEQYF
TRBV27,TRBJ2-7,15,CASTGGGSGRYEQYF
TRBV5-1,TRBJ2-7,14,CASSLRTESYEQYF
TRBV18,TRBJ2-1,16,CASSPPLSGRGNEQFF
TRBV29-1,TRBJ1-1,11,CSVKLNTEAFF
TRBV5-6,TRBJ2-3,12,CASSLFSDTQYF
TRBV6-6,TRBJ2-7,11,CASSYSTEQYF
TRBV27,TRBJ1-1,12,CASSRQGTEAFF
TRBV2,TRBJ2-3,17,CASPSFGQDFSTDTQYF
TRBV5-1,TRBJ1-4,14,CASSLWVNDEKLFF
TRBV28,TRBJ1-3,16,CASSTYRESSGNTIYF
TRBV28,TRBJ2-3,18,CASSPLAGVTSGGDTQYF
TRBV5-4,TRBJ2-3,12,CASSLETDTQYF
TRBV7-9,TRBJ2-3,16,CASSHPGQGASDTQYF
TRBV7-6,TRBJ2-7,16,CASSLGGGTGSYEQYF
TRBV27,TRBJ2-1,14,CASSRDSLIDEQFF
TRBV5-1,TRBJ2-5,17,CASSIGLAGVQQETQYF
TRBV18,TRBJ1-2,14,CASSPAGEGVSYTF
TRBV11-2,TRBJ2-7,14,CASWAMGADYEQYF
TRBV7-6,TRBJ2-7,13,CASSIGAGYEQYF
TRBV10-3,TRBJ2-1,16,CAISDGEREIGNEQFF
TRBV15,TRBJ1-4,14,CATSGPTENEKLFF
TRBV6-1,TRBJ1-1,18,CASSEGLGLLGGNTEAFF
TRBV28,TRBJ2-1,17,CASSLRGHQGLYNEQFF
TRBV11-3,TRBJ2-2,15,CASSPSGSGAGELFF
TRBV28,TRBJ2-7,10,CASGGYEQYF
TRBV7-9,TRBJ2-3,16,CASSLVGVLVTDTQYF
TRBV27,TRBJ1-1,16,CASSLFTEQGPTEAFF
TRBV29-1,TRBJ2-7,12,CSGRDLSYEQYF
TRBV10-1,TRBJ2-7,19,CASSEGTGRPARVLYEQYF
TRBV27,TRBJ1-1,15,CASSWAPGRNTEAFF
TRBV7-9,TRBJ2-1,16,CASSLASSGSGDEQFF
TRBV10-3,TRBJ1-5,8,CAPPPQHF
TRBV27,TRBJ1-4,16,CASRTFGTPTNEKLFF
TRBV4-1,TRBJ2-3,17,CASSRLPPGASTDTQYF
TRBV7-2,TRBJ2-1,15,CASSIGTGEHNEQFF
TRBV7-8,TRBJ1-4,16,CASSLIGQGLVEKLFF
TRBV27,TRBJ2-7,13,CASKETGSYEQYF
TRBV2,TRBJ2-1,12,CARGGSYNEQFF
TRBV27,TRBJ2-1,15,CASSLNSHPYNEQFF
TRBV28,TRBJ1-5,15,CASSDPGVVNQPQHF
TRBV28,TRBJ1-2,17,CASSQRHVCRINYGYTF
TRBV5-3,TRBJ2-7,15,CARRTPGPGAYEQYF
TRBV19,TRBJ2-7,14,CASSSSGESYEQYF
TRBV28,TRBJ2-5,15,CASSFQTMYQETQYF
TRBV6-5,TRBJ2-7,13,CASSPSGNYEQYF
TRBV7-9,TRBJ1-1,13,CASSLSGDTEAFF
TRBV27,TRBJ2-7,14,CASSSPDSSYEQYF
TRBV28,TRBJ2-1,14,CATDRKYSYNEQFF
TRBV13,TRBJ2-7,15,CASSFSSGSSYEQYF
TRBV6-1,TRBJ2-2,14,CASETPGVTGELFF
TRBV5-4,TRBJ2-2,13,CASSPESPGELFF